Shown below are 22 T cell receptor beta chains from a single sample sequenced in a study of cytomegalovirus exposure and HLA in healthy donors. In the PCR, 60 Vbeta and 13 Jbeta primers were used. The protocol was immunoSEQ multiplex PCR, while the TCRdb copy is restricted to in-frame clones and leaves out a portion. This table holds over 150,000 clones, approximately 69% found once. Sequenced input: PBMCs. The receptors were sampled from a young man in good health and CMV-seronegative.

The chain links TRBV27 to TRBJ1-1; D is possibly TRBD1 (5 bases). The CDR3 contains 14 residues. Germline V CDR1 and CDR2: MNHEY, SMNVEV (reference sequence). V was shortened by 2 bases and J by 4 bases, with 11 bases between the two germline ends. CDR3 in DNA: TGTGCCAGCAGTTTAGGGGCGAGGAGCACTGAAGCTTTCTTT. Translating gives CASSLGARSTEAFF.

CDR3 region: CASSSGLAGRSTDTQYF. The CDR3 region has the DNA TGTGCCAGCAGCTCGGGACTAGCGGGGCGAAGCACAGATACGCAGTATTTT. The chain couples TRBV11-3 to TRBJ2-3; TRBD2 matches 13 bases. CDR3 size: 17 residues. In germline, CDR1 is SGHNT, CDR2 YENEEA. Trimming removed 4 bases from V and 0 bases from J; junction bases left unmatched: 4.

As concerns this clone: At one end, the junction sequence differs from germline, possibly due to a read error. The CDR3 spells CASSPSQGSAQPQNF. The CDR3 region has the DNA TGTGCCAGCTCACCCTCCCAGGGCTCAGCTCAGCCCCAGAATTTT. The chain recombines TRBV18 with TRBJ1-5, with a tentative D call TRBD1 (5 bases). Germline V gene sequence: CDR1 KGHSH, CDR2 LQKENI. The CDR3 extends over 15 amino acids.

Points on this clone: Relative to the germline gene, one junction end is altered; a read error may explain this. CDR3 bases: TGTTCCAGCAGCCCTTTAACAGGGAGGGAATCCTACGAGCAGTACTTC. It specifies CSSSPLTGRESYEQYF. V and J are TRBV7-9 and TRBJ2-7; a possible D gene is TRBD2 (7 bases). CDR1 and CDR2 (germline): SEHNR, FQNEAQ (reference sequence). The CDR3 is 16 residues long.

This chain joins TRBV6-5 and TRBJ2-3; D is perhaps TRBD2 (5 bases). The V and J ends lost 6 bases and 4 bases respectively, with 17 bases between them. CDR1 and CDR2 from the germline V gene are MNHEY and SVGAGI. The CDR3 length is 15 residues. CDR3 loop: CASSSHLASADTQYF. CDR3 DNA sequence: TGTGCCAGCAGCTCACATCTAGCATCGGCAGATACGCAGTATTTT.

V and J are TRBV25-1 and TRBJ2-1; 8 bases match TRBD2. Germline-derived CDR1 and CDR2 are MGHDK and SYGVNS. CDR3 length equals 12 residues. V shed 6 bases and J 10 bases; nucleotides not matched to a gene: 5. The CDR3 DNA is TGTGCCAGCAGGGGACTAGTAATAGAGCAGTTCTTC. Protein: CASRGLVIEQFF.

J is TRBJ2-2 and V is TRBV9, with D tentatively TRBD1 (5 bases). Germline loops: CDR1 SGDLS, CDR2 YYNGEE. CDR3 size: 15 residues. The V and J ends lost 0 bases and 7 bases respectively, with 13 bases between them. This CDR3 is CASSVEAARGGELFF. In DNA, the CDR3 is TGTGCCAGCAGCGTAGAGGCAGCAAGGGGCGGGGAGCTGTTTTTT.

The chain recombines TRBV5-6 with TRBJ2-7, with unresolved D. Germline V gene lookup returns CDR1 SGHDT and CDR2 YYEEEE. The V end lost 4 bases, the J end lost 3 bases, and 17 bases lay between the germline ends. The CDR3 is 15 residues long. In DNA, the CDR3 is TGTGCCAGCAGCCTGGACCGTGTGCGGAGCTACGAGCAGTACTTC. Encoded protein: CASSLDRVRSYEQYF.

The CDR3 reads CSGMEVNTQYF. CDR3 in DNA: TGCAGTGGGATGGAGGTTAATACGCAGTATTTT. This rearrangement joins TRBV20-1 to TRBJ2-3; TRBD2 is a possible D gene (5 bases). Germline V gene sequence: CDR1 DFQATT, CDR2 SNEGSKA (reference sequence). V was cut by 7 bases and J by 7 bases, with 12 bases left in between. The CDR3 contains 11 residues.

V gene TRBV2 combines with J gene TRBJ1-1; D may be TRBD1 (6 bases). CDR3 length: 14 residues. Trimming pared 4 bases from V and 1 base from J, leaving 10 bases between. Germline CDR1 is SNHLY and CDR2 is FYNNEI. CDR3 coding DNA: TGTGCCAGCAGTGTAGACAGGACGAACACTGAAGCTTTCTTT. Translation gives CASSVDRTNTEAFF.

The J gene is TRBJ2-5, the V gene TRBV29-1, with D maybe TRBD2 (5 bases). Germline V lookup: CDR1 SQVTM, CDR2 ANQGSEA. V was pared by 6 bases and J by 2 bases, with 7 bases between. The CDR3 contains 11 residues. CDR3 nucleotide sequence: TGCAGCGTCGGGGTTCAAGAGACCCAGTACTTC. Amino acid sequence: CSVGVQETQYF.

The chain couples TRBV5-4 to TRBJ1-1, with a possible D match to TRBD1 (5 bases). V lost 7 bases, J lost 5 bases, and 24 bases lay in between. Germline CDR1 reads SGHNT; CDR2 reads YYREEE (reference sequence). This CDR3 is 16 amino acids long. This CDR3 is CASQLLGGGVGTEAFF. DNA for the CDR3: TGTGCCAGCCAGCTACTTGGTGGAGGGGTAGGAACTGAAGCTTTCTTT.

This sequence joins TRBV29-1 and TRBJ1-3; D is ambiguous. Per germline, CDR1 SQVTM and CDR2 ANQGSEA. V dropped 4 bases and J dropped 0 bases, with 7 bases sitting between them. The CDR3 length is 13 residues. The DNA of the CDR3 is TGCAGCGTTGCACAGTCCTCTGGAAACACCATATATTTT. It translates to CSVAQSSGNTIYF. Drawing the rest from reference TRBV29-1 and TRBJ1-3, the complete variable domain is SAVISQKPSRDICQRGTSLTIQCQVDSQVTMMFWYRQQPGQSLTLIATANQGSEATYESGFVIDKFPISRPNLTFSTLTVSNMSPEDSSIYLCSVAQSSGNTIYFGEGSWLTVV.

This sequence joins TRBV4-3 and TRBJ2-5; a weak D match, TRBD2 (7 bases). The better agreement between TRBJ2-7 and the DNA end casts doubt on the J call. The length of the CDR3 is 16 residues. CDR1 LGHNA and CDR2 YSLEER come from the germline V gene. CDR3 nucleotides: TGCGCCAGCAGCCAAGATGGGCGGGGGCCCTCCTACGAGCAGTACTTC. Translated, it gives CASSQDGRGPSYEQYF.

The chain combines TRBV29-1 with TRBJ2-5, with 14 bases fitting TRBD2. V lost 7 bases to trimming and J lost 4 bases; unmatched junction nucleotides: 5. This CDR3 has 14 residues. Germline CDR1 reads SQVTM; CDR2 reads ANQGSEA. DNA of the CDR3: TGCAGCGGGGGACTAGCGGGGGAAGGAGAGACCCAGTACTTC. Translation gives CSGGLAGEGETQYF.

This chain uses TRBV7-2 with TRBJ2-1; D is possibly TRBD2 (7 bases). The CDR3 totals 17 residues. The germline V gene encodes CDR1 SGHTA and CDR2 FQGNSA. V shed 5 bases and J shed 9 bases, with 26 bases lying between them. Written as DNA, the CDR3 is TGTGCCAGCAGCCCAAGTTGGGGGGGGGCCGGGGGTATTGAGCAGTTCTTC. Protein sequence: CASSPSWGGAGGIEQFF.

J is TRBJ1-1 and V is TRBV28; no clear D. CDR1 is MDHEN and CDR2 is SYDVKM in the germline V gene. This CDR3 is built from 13 residues. V was cut by 3 bases and J by 3 bases, with 8 bases left in between. CDR3 sequence: CASSFPGYTEAFF. CDR3 DNA sequence: TGTGCCAGCAGTTTTCCGGGGTACACTGAAGCTTTCTTT.

This clone was counted a few times. The rearrangement joins TRBV27 to TRBJ1-6, with D possibly TRBD1 on 6 matching bases. Between the trimmed V and J ends, which lost 6 bases and 10 bases, there was a span of 16 bases. The CDR3 extends over 14 amino acids. CDR1 MNHEY and CDR2 SMNVEV come from the germline V gene (reference sequence). The CDR3 reads CASRLDRTGSPLHF. The CDR3 DNA follows: TGTGCCAGCAGACTAGACAGGACGGGGTCACCCCTCCACTTT.

The genes are TRBV7-8 and TRBJ2-2, with D uncertain. Trimming stripped 1 base from V and 7 bases from J, with 10 bases between. The CDR3 is made up of 14 amino acids. The V gene's germline CDR1 is SGHVS and CDR2 FQNEAQ. In nucleotides, the CDR3 is TGTGCCAGCAGCTTAGGAACAGTACACGGGGAGCTGTTTTTT. Its protein is CASSLGTVHGELFF.

This clone was seen only a few times. The V call is TRBV2, the J call TRBJ1-6; D is ambiguous. The ends were cut back, 3 bases at V and 9 bases at J, with 15 bases in the middle. CDR3 length: 15 amino acids. Germline CDR1 and CDR2: SNHLY and FYNNEI. The CDR3 DNA reads as TGTGCCAGCAGTGACGAGGCGCGGACTGGTTCACCCCTCCACTTT. Translation gives CASSDEARTGSPLHF.

The chain carries TRBV6-1 and TRBJ1-1; 7 bases agree with TRBD1. V shed 4 bases and J 5 bases; nucleotides not matched to a gene: 7. CDR1 is MNHNS, CDR2 SASEGT, per germline. This CDR3 contains 14 residues. The chain's CDR3 is CASSGDRSRTEAFF. The CDR3 DNA reads TGTGCCAGCAGTGGGGACAGATCGAGGACTGAAGCTTTCTTT.

With regard to this clone: One end of the junction is discordant with germline, which a read error may explain. The CDR3, as DNA: TGTGCTAGCAGCCGGTTTATTGACAGTCAAGAGACCCAGTACTTC. Translated: CASSRFIDSQETQYF. The chain joins TRBV7-7 to TRBJ2-5; D possibly corresponds to TRBD1 (5 bases). This CDR3 spans 15 amino acids. The germline gives CDR1 SSHAT, CDR2 FNYEAQ (reference sequence).